Below, one T cell receptor (beta chain) is given with its context. What it binds is not known. When replicate PCRs were run on sorted subsets, they used approximately 0.2 ug DNA, some 33,000 T cell genomes. TCRdb keeps only in-frame clones here, not all; method: immunoSEQ multiplex PCR. The table includes 2.5 million or so clones, approximately 90% detected once. Subsets obtained from CD4+ cells comprised CD45RA+ naive and CD45RA-negative memory cells. The sample belongs to a study of shared clonotypes between healthy human individuals. Study-wide results and limits: It was the few donors that limited the genetic and exposure-history diversity represented.

The V gene lost 6 bases and the J gene lost 4 bases, with 12 bases spanning the gap. CDR3 length: 13 residues. In germline, CDR1 is MNHEY, CDR2 SVGAGI. The chain has TRBV6-5 and TRBJ1-2; D is ambiguous. What was sequenced was naive CD4+ T cells sorted from blood. Described subset: CD45RA+ positively selected. The receptor comes from a man aged 18-30 years in good health. CDR3: CASSPVGPYGYTF. Written as DNA, the CDR3 is TGTGCCAGCAGCCCCGTCGGGCCCTATGGCTACACCTTC.